Each of the 9 T cell receptor beta chains below was sequenced from the same sample in a study of blood T cell repertoires in COVID-19. Only in-frame clones appear in the TCRdb table, and some are missing; sequencing was by immunoSEQ multiplex PCR. The sample contains roughly 200,000 clones, around four fifths of which appear only once. The material sequenced was peripheral blood. The receptors derive from an elderly woman with COVID-19, enrolled during active disease.

This chain connects TRBV11-2 to TRBJ1-2; D ambiguous. CDR1 and CDR2 from the germline V gene are SGHAT and FQNNGV. Trimming cost V 5 bases and J 8 bases, with 15 bases left between them. The CDR3 runs 13 residues. This CDR3 is CASSLNLLGGYTF. CDR3 coding DNA: TGTGCCAGCAGCCTTAACCTGCTCGGGGGCTACACCTTC.

V and J are TRBV24-1 and TRBJ2-5; 7 bases are shared with TRBD2. In germline, CDR1 is KGHDR, CDR2 SFDVKD. Trimming at V came to 2 bases and at J to 3 bases, leaving 5 bases not matched to a gene. This CDR3 is built from 15 residues. The CDR3 bases are TGTGCCACCAGTGATTCCGGGGACTATAAAGAGACCCAGTACTTC. Translating it yields CATSDSGDYKETQYF.

V and J are TRBV20-1 and TRBJ1-1; D unresolved. The CDR3 has 11 residues. In germline, CDR1 is DFQATT, CDR2 SNEGSKA (reference sequence). V lost 3 bases, J lost 6 bases, and 8 bases lay in between. CDR3 protein: CSASLGAEAFF. CDR3 DNA: TGCAGTGCTAGCCTAGGCGCTGAAGCTTTCTTT.

This clone came up a few times. V and J are TRBV3-1 (or the pseudogene TRBV3-2) and TRBJ2-2, with D possibly matching TRBD1 (6 bases). CDR1 and CDR2 (germline): LGHDT, YNNKEL (reference sequence). This CDR3 region has 15 residues. Deletions cut 0 bases from V and 4 bases from J, with 9 bases between. CDR3 DNA: TGTGCCAGCAGCCAAGAGGGCAGGGGCACCGGGGAGCTGTTTTTT. It translates to CASSQEGRGTGELFF.

The genes are TRBV9 and TRBJ2-3, with a weak D call TRBD2 (7 bases). The CDR3 spans 15 residues. Trimming shortened V by 0 bases and J by 2 bases, and 10 bases separated the two germline ends. CDR1 and CDR2 from the germline V gene are SGDLS and YYNGEE. For the CDR3, the DNA is TGTGCCAGCAGCGTAGTGGGGGGGCACACAGATACGCAGTATTTT. It yields the protein CASSVVGGHTDTQYF.

The chain joins TRBV19 to TRBJ2-7; a possible D gene is TRBD1 (5 bases). Deletions cut 4 bases from V and 0 bases from J, with 13 bases between. This CDR3 comprises 15 residues. Germline V gene lookup returns CDR1 LNHDA and CDR2 SQIVND (reference sequence). This CDR3 reads CASSTQGAGSYEQYF. The CDR3 DNA follows: TGTGCCAGTAGTACCCAGGGTGCAGGCTCCTACGAGCAGTACTTC.

Concerning this clone itself: At the DNA level, this CDR3 is encoded by other sequences in the same sample as well. V gene TRBV27 combines with J gene TRBJ2-7, with a weak D call TRBD2 (5 bases). Trimming left V 8 bases short and J 0 bases short, with 11 bases between. The CDR3 runs to 13 residues. Germline V gives CDR1 MNHEY, CDR2 SMNVEV (reference sequence). The CDR3 region has the DNA TGTGCCAGCTCGCGAGGGCACTCCTACGAGCAGTACTTC. It yields the protein CASSRGHSYEQYF.

The genes are TRBV18 and TRBJ2-1; 7 nucleotides match TRBD1. The CDR3 length is 15 residues. The germline CDR1 and CDR2 sequences are KGHSH and LQKENI. Trimming removed 4 bases from V and 2 bases from J; junction bases left unmatched: 5. The CDR3 nucleotides are TGTGCCAGCTCACTGGCCGGGACAGCCTACAATGAGCAGTTCTTC. Translated: CASSLAGTAYNEQFF.

This CDR3 is CASSLKGTGADTQYF. For the CDR3, the DNA is TGTGCCAGCAGCTTAAAGGGGACAGGGGCGGATACGCAGTATTTT. The genes are TRBV7-9 and TRBJ2-3; 10 nucleotides align to TRBD1. CDR3 size: 15 residues. V lost 2 bases, J lost 6 bases, and 5 bases stayed unmatched. Germline values: CDR1 SEHNR, CDR2 FQNEAQ (reference sequence).